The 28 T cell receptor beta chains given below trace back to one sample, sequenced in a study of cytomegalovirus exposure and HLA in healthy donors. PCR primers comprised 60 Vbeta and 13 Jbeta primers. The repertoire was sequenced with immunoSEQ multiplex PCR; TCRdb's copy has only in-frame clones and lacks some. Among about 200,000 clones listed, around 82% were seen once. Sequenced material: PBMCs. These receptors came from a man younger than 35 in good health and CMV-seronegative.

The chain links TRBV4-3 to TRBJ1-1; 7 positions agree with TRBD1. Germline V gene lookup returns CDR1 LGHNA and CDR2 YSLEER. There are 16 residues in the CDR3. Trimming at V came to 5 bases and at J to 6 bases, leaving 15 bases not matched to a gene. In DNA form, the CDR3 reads TGCGCCAGCAGCTCCGGACAGGCTCTGTCCCCTCCTGAAGCTTTCTTT. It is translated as CASSSGQALSPPEAFF.

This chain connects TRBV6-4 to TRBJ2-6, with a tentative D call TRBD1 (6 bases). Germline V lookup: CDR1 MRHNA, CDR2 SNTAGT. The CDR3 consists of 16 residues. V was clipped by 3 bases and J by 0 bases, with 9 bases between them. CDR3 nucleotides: TGTGCCAGCAGTGAAGACAGGAGCTCTGGGGCCAACGTCCTGACTTTC. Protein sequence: CASSEDRSSGANVLTF.

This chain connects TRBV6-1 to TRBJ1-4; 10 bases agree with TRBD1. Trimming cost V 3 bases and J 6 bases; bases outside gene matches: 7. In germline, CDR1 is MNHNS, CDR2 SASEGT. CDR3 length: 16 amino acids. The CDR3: CASSEVPGTGDEKLFF. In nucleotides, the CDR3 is TGTGCCAGCAGTGAGGTTCCCGGGACAGGGGATGAAAAACTGTTTTTT.

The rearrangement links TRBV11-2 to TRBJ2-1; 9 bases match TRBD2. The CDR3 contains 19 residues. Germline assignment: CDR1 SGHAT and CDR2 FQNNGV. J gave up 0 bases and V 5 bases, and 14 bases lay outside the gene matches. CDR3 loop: CASSTGLAPRLSSYNEQFF. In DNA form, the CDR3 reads TGTGCCAGCAGCACCGGACTAGCGCCCCGGCTGAGCTCCTACAATGAGCAGTTCTTC.

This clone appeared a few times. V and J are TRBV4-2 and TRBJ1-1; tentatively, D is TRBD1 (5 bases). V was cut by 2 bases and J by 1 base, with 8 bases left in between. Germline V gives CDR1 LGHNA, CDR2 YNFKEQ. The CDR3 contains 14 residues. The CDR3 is CASSQSRENTEAFF. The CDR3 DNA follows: TGTGCCAGCAGCCAAAGCAGGGAGAACACTGAAGCTTTCTTT.

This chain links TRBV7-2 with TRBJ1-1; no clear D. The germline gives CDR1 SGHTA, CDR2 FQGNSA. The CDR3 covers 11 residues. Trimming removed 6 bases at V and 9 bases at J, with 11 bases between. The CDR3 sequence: CASRREFKAFF. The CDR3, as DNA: TGTGCCAGCAGACGGGAGTTCAAAGCTTTCTTT.

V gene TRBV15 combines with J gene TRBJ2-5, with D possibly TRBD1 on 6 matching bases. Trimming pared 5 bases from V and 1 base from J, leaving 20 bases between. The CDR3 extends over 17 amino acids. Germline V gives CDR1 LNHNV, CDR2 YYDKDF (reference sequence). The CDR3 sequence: CATSFPMVSGAQETQYF. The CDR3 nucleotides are TGTGCCACCAGCTTCCCAATGGTTTCAGGGGCCCAAGAGACCCAGTACTTC.

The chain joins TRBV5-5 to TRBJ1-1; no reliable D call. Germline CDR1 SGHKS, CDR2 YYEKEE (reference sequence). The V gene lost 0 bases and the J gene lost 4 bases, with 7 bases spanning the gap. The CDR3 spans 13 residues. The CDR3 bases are TGTGCCAGCAGCTTGGGCGGGCGCACTGAAGCTTTCTTT. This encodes CASSLGGRTEAFF.

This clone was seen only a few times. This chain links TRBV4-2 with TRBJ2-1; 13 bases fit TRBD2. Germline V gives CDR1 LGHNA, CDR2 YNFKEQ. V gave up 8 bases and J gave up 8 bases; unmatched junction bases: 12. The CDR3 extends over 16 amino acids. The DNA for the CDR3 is TGTGCCAGCCATCCGAGCGGGACTAGCGGGATTGATGAGCAGTTCTTC. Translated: CASHPSGTSGIDEQFF.

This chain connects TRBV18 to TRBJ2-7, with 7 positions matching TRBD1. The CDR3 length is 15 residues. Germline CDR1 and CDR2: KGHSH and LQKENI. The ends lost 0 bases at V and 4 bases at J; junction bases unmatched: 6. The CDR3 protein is CASSPPGRGIYEQYF. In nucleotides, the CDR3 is TGTGCCAGCTCACCACCCGGCAGGGGGATATACGAGCAGTACTTC.

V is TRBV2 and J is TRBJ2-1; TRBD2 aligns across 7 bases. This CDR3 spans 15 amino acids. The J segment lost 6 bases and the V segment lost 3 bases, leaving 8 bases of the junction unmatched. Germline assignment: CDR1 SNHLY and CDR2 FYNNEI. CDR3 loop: CASSEIAGEFNEQFF. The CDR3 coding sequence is TGTGCCAGCAGTGAGATTGCGGGAGAGTTCAATGAGCAGTTCTTC.

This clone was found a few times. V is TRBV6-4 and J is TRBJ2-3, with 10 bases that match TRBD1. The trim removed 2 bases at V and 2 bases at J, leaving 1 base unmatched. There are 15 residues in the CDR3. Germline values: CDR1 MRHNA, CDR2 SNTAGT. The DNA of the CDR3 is TGTGCCAGCAGTGACGGGACAGGGGACACAGATACGCAGTATTTT. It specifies CASSDGTGDTDTQYF.

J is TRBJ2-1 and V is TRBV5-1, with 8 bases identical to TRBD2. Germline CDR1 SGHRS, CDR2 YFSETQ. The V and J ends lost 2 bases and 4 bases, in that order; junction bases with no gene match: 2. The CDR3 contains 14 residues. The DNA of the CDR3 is TGCGCCAGCAGCTTAGGCGGGGGGTACAATGAGCAGTTCTTC. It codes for CASSLGGGYNEQFF.

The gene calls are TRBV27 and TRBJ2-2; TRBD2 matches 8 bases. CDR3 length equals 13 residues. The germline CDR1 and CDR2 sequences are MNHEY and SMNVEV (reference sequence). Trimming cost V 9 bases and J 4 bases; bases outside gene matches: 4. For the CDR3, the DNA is TGTGCCAGACTAGCGGTCAGCACCGGGGAGCTGTTTTTT. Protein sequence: CARLAVSTGELFF.

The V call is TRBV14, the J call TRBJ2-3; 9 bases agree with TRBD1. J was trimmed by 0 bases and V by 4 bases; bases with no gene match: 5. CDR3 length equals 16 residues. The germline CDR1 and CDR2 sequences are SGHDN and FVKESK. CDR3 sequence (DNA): TGTGCCAGCAGCCCCGGACAGGGGATAAGCACAGATACGCAGTATTTT. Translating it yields CASSPGQGISTDTQYF. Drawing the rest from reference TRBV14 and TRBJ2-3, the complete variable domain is EAGVTQFPSHSVIEKGQTVTLRCDPISGHDNLYWYRRVMGKEIKFLLHFVKESKQDESGMPNNRFLAERTGGTYSTLKVQPAELEDSGVYFCASSPGQGISTDTQYFGPGTRLTVL.

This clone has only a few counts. The CDR3 nucleotides are TGCGCCAGCAGCTTCGAGGGGGCTAACGGAGAGACCCAGTACTTC. It translates to CASSFEGANGETQYF. The genes are TRBV5-1 and TRBJ2-5; 7 nucleotides line up with TRBD1. There are 15 residues in the CDR3. V trimming: 2 bases; J trimming: 4 bases; junction bases outside the gene matches: 8. CDR1 is SGHRS, CDR2 YFSETQ, per germline.

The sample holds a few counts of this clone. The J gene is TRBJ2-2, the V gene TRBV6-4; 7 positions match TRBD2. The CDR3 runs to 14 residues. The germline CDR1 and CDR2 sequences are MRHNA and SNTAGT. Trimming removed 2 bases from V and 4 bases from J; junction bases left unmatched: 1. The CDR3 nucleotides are TGTGCCAGCAGTGACGGCGGGAGCACCGGGGAGCTGTTTTTT. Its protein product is CASSDGGSTGELFF.

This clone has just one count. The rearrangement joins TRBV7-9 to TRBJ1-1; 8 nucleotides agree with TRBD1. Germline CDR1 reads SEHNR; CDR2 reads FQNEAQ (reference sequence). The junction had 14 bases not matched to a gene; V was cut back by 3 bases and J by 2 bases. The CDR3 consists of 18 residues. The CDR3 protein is CASSFSPYQGAVNTEAFF. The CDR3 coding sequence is TGTGCCAGCAGCTTTAGTCCGTACCAGGGGGCCGTTAACACTGAAGCTTTCTTT.

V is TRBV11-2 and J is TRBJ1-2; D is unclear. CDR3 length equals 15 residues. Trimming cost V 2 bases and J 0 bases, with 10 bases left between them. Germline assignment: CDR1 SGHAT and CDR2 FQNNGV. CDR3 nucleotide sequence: TGTGCCAGCAGCTTACGCGGCGGTCCTAACTATGGCTACACCTTC. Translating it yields CASSLRGGPNYGYTF.

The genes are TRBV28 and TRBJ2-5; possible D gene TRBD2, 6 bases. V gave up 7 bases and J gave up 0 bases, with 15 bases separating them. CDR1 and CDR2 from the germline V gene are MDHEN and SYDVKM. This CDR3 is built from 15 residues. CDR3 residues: CASNGVSGDQETQYF. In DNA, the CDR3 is TGTGCCAGCAATGGTGTCTCGGGGGACCAAGAGACCCAGTACTTC.

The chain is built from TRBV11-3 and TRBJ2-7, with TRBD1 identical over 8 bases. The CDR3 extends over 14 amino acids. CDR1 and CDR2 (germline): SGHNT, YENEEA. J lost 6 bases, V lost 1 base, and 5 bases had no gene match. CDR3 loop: CASSLGGQGSEQYF. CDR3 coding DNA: TGTGCCAGCAGCTTAGGCGGACAGGGAAGCGAGCAGTACTTC.

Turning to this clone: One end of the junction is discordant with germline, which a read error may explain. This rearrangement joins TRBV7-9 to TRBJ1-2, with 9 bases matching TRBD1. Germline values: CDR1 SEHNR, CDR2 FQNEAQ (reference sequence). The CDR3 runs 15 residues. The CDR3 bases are TGTTCCAGCAGCTTACTACGGACAGGGGACTCTGGCTACACCTTC. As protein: CSSSLLRTGDSGYTF.

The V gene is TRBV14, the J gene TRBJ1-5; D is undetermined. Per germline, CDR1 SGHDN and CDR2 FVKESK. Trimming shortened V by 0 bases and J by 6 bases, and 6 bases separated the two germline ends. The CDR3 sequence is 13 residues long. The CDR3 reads CASSQDQRQPQHF. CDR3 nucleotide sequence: TGTGCCAGCAGCCAAGACCAGCGTCAGCCCCAGCATTTT.

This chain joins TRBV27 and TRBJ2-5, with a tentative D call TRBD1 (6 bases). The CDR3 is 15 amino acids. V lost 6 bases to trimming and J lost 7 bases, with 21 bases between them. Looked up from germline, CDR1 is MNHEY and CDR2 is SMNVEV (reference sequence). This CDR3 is CASSPGAALVSTQYF. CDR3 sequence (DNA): TGTGCCAGCAGCCCAGGGGCAGCTCTGGTTTCGACCCAGTACTTC.

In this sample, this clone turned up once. The CDR3 nucleotides are TGCGCCAGCAGCTCAGGAACACCAGGGGACAATGAGCAGTTCTTC. Translated, it gives CASSSGTPGDNEQFF. This chain joins TRBV5-1 and TRBJ2-1; D is possibly TRBD1 (6 bases). The CDR3 sequence is 15 residues long. Germline V gives CDR1 SGHRS, CDR2 YFSETQ. V dropped 3 bases and J dropped 5 bases, with 15 bases sitting between them.

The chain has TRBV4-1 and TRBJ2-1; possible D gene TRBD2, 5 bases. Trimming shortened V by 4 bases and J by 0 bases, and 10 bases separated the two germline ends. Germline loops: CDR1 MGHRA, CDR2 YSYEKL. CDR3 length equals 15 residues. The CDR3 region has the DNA TGCGCCAGCAGCCTTAGCGAACGCTCCTACAATGAGCAGTTCTTC. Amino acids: CASSLSERSYNEQFF.

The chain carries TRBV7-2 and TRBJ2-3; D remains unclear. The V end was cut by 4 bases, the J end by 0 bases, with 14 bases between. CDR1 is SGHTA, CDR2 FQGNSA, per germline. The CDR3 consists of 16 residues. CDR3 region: CASSYSADTSTDTQYF. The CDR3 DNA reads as TGTGCCAGCAGCTATTCGGCTGACACTAGCACAGATACGCAGTATTTT.

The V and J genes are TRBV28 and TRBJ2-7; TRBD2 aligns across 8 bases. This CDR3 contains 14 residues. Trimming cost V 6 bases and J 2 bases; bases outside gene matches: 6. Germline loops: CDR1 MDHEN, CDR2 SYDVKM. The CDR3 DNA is TGTGCCAGCAGCAGAGCGGGAGCAGCCTACGAGCAGTACTTC. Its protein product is CASSRAGAAYEQYF. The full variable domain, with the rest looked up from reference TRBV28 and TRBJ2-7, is DVKVTQSSRYLVKRTGEKVFLECVQDMDHENMFWYRQDPGLGLRLIYFSYDVKMKEKGDIPEGYSVSREKKERFSLILESASTNQTSMYLCASSRAGAAYEQYFGPGTRLTVT.